This TCR beta chain was documented in a study of T-cell memory formation after mild COVID-19. Across the study: Across donors, TCR clusters were largely donor specific.

TCRdb reprocessed the 5' RACE reads with MiXCR, giving one entry per CDR3 protein. The sample comprises about 600,000 distinct CDR3 sequences, about 20% of which are singletons, and under 8.5% rests with the top ten. Findings and caveats of the study: Shrinking CD4+ clones resided mostly in CM and EM, and CD8+ ones in EMRA. Nothing showed for sure that second-wave clones peaking on day 37 were SARS-CoV-2 specific. Pre-infection memory carried some responding clones, suggesting that cross-reactive memory joined.

Concerning this clonotype itself: Its antigen is as yet unknown. This may stem from a read error, because a much larger clone lies one nucleotide away.

The receptor was isolated from an adult woman who had mild COVID-19 (a few samples of this study predate the infection). Cell type and time point are not known. Sequencing was carried out using PBMCs or a T cell subset sorted from them (not recorded which).

The CDR3 sequence is CASSEVGGLCEQYF. The DNA of the CDR3 is TGCGCCAGCAGTGAGGTCGGGGGGTTGTGCGAGCAGTACTTC. This sequence joins TRBV10-2 and TRBJ2-7; 7 positions agree with TRBD2. Germline V gene sequence: CDR1 WSHSY, CDR2 SAAADI. This CDR3 is 14 amino acids long. Trimming at V came to 2 bases and at J to 6 bases, leaving 7 bases not matched to a gene.